This is a list of T cell receptor beta chains from one sample in a study of cytomegalovirus exposure and HLA in healthy donors. TCRdb's copy holds only in-frame clones and misses some; the assay was immunoSEQ multiplex PCR. The sample has about 190,000 clones; 87% are singletons. Sample: PBMCs. All receptors derive from a man aged 30 to 45 in good health and CMV-seronegative. The CDR3 runs from the conserved cysteine through the conserved F or W. D genes are given only for firm matches. Size tells how often a clone was seen (once, few, many) or the class of an expanded clone, and some rows leave it out.

clone size	V gene	D gene	J gene	CDR3 protein	CDR3 DNA
-	TRBV5-4	TRBD1	TRBJ2-5	CASSSPDRLETQYF	TGTGCCAGCAGCTCCCCGGACAGGTTAGAGACCCAGTACTTC
-	TRBV28	-	TRBJ1-4	CPQQGVREKLFF	TGCCCCCAGCAAGGGGTTCGGGAAAAACTGTTTTTT
-	TRBV5-1	-	TRBJ2-3	CASSLRQGTDTQYF	TGCGCCAGCAGCTTGAGGCAGGGTACAGATACGCAGTATTTT
-	TRBV7-2	-	TRBJ2-5	CASRRDSKAQYF	TGTGCCAGCCGCCGGGACTCAAAGGCCCAGTACTTC
-	TRBV4-1	-	TRBJ2-7	CASSQEGQPDYEQYF	TGCGCCAGCAGCCAAGAAGGACAGCCCGACTACGAGCAGTACTTC
-	TRBV2	TRBD1	TRBJ2-1	CASSEGQGSYNEQFF	TGTGCCAGCAGTGAAGGACAGGGATCGTACAATGAGCAGTTCTTC
-	TRBV7-9	-	TRBJ1-1	CASTVPFRDTEAFF	TGTGCCAGCACCGTCCCCTTCCGAGACACTGAAGCTTTCTTT
-	TRBV29-1	-	TRBJ1-2	CSVEDRSGYTF	TGCAGCGTTGAAGATCGTAGCGGCTACACCTTC
-	TRBV30	-	TRBJ2-3	CAWSPQADTQYF	TGTGCCTGGAGTCCACAGGCCGATACGCAGTATTTT
once	TRBV7-6	-	TRBJ1-2	CASSKDYAAYTF	TGTGCCAGCAGCAAGGACTACGCAGCCTACACCTTC
-	TRBV19	-	TRBJ1-1	CASSTRGSTEAFF	TGTGCCAGTAGTACTCGGGGGAGCACTGAAGCTTTCTTT
-	TRBV4-2	-	TRBJ2-3	CASSQGGETRDRGTDTQYF	TGTGCCAGCAGCCAAGGGGGGGAAACCCGGGACAGAGGCACAGATACGCAGTATTTT
-	TRBV19	-	TRBJ1-1	CASSLTGREAFF	TGTGCCAGTAGCCTTACAGGGCGTGAAGCTTTCTTT
-	TRBV6-5	TRBD2	TRBJ2-3	CASSSSGGANTQYF	TGTGCCAGCAGTTCGAGCGGGGGGGCAAATACGCAGTATTTT
-	TRBV11-1	-	TRBJ1-4	CASSARQPEKLFF	TGTGCCAGCAGCGCCCGACAGCCGGAAAAACTGTTTTTT
-	TRBV7-6	TRBD1	TRBJ2-2	CASSRQGRYTGELFF	TGTGCCAGCAGCCGACAGGGTCGTTACACCGGGGAGCTGTTTTTT
few	TRBV5-1	TRBD2	TRBJ2-5	CASSSTSGAETQYF	TGCGCCAGCAGCTCGACTAGCGGGGCGGAGACCCAGTACTTC
few	TRBV6-1	-	TRBJ1-1	CASSQIPTATSEAFF	TGTGCCAGCAGTCAAATCCCGACAGCCACTTCTGAAGCTTTCTTT
few	TRBV7-7	-	TRBJ2-1	CASSLDEGVGVEQFF	TGTGCTAGCAGCTTAGATGAGGGGGTAGGGGTTGAGCAGTTCTTC
-	TRBV4-2	TRBD1	TRBJ2-5	CASSQGDRGSSETQYF	TGTGCCAGCAGCCAGGGGGACAGGGGCAGCTCGGAGACCCAGTACTTC
-	TRBV18	-	TRBJ2-1	CASSPRREPLIDNEQFF	TGTGCCAGCTCACCAAGGAGGGAACCTCTTATAGACAATGAGCAGTTCTTC
-	TRBV10-3	-	TRBJ1-5	CAICTPGEGLNQPQHF	TGTGCCATCTGCACGCCCGGGGAGGGGCTAAATCAGCCCCAGCATTTT
-	TRBV5-6	TRBD1	TRBJ2-5	CASSFGTGEYF	TGTGCCAGCAGCTTTGGCACAGGGGAGTACTTC
-	TRBV30	-	TRBJ2-5	CAWSVGLASETQYF	TGTGCCTGGAGTGTAGGGCTAGCTAGTGAGACCCAGTACTTC
-	TRBV18	TRBD1	TRBJ2-1	CASSPPRGTGTNNEQFF	TGTGCCAGCTCACCACCGAGGGGGACAGGGACAAACAATGAGCAGTTCTTC
-	TRBV6-6	TRBD2	TRBJ2-1	CASSSRGSSYNEQFF	TGTGCCAGCAGTTCTCGCGGGAGCTCCTACAATGAGCAGTTCTTC
-	TRBV10-3	-	TRBJ2-7	CAISESNTGDEQYF	TGTGCCATCAGTGAGTCGAATACCGGGGACGAGCAGTACTTC
-	TRBV5-1	TRBD2	TRBJ2-7	CASSLVASGDYEQYF	TGCGCCAGCAGCTTGGTGGCTAGCGGGGACTACGAGCAGTACTTC
-	TRBV14	TRBD2	TRBJ2-3	CASSQDLSGSTDTQYF	TGTGCCAGCAGCCAAGATTTAAGCGGGAGTACAGATACGCAGTATTTT
-	TRBV30	-	TRBJ2-2	CAWSGTFPGELFF	TGTGCCTGGAGTGGAACTTTCCCCGGGGAGCTGTTTTTT
-	TRBV10-3	-	TRBJ1-1	CAISESPARNTEAFF	TGTGCCATCAGTGAGAGCCCAGCGAGGAACACTGAAGCTTTCTTT
-	TRBV18	TRBD1	TRBJ2-2	CASSTQGVANTGELFF	TGTGCCAGCAGCACACAGGGGGTCGCGAACACCGGGGAGCTGTTTTTT
-	TRBV7-9	-	TRBJ1-1	CASSNEVFTEAFF	TGTGCCAGCAGCAACGAGGTTTTCACTGAAGCTTTCTTT
-	TRBV28	TRBD1	TRBJ2-7	CASSFAGGRYEQYF	TGTGCCAGCAGTTTCGCAGGGGGCAGGTACGAGCAATACTTC
-	TRBV19	-	TRBJ2-7	CASSFDSGEQYF	TGTGCCAGTAGTTTTGACTCGGGAGAGCAGTACTTC
-	TRBV21-1	-	TRBJ1-5	CASNTPGRNQPQHF	TGTGCCAGCAACACACCGGGTCGCAATCAGCCCCAGCATTTT
once	TRBV6-1	TRBD1	TRBJ2-7	CASSVDRAGWTYEQYF	TGTGCCAGCAGTGTAGACAGGGCTGGTTGGACCTACGAGCAGTACTTC
-	TRBV6-5	-	TRBJ1-6	CASSWETRSPLHF	TGTGCCAGCAGTTGGGAGACTCGTTCACCCCTCCACTTT
-	TRBV21-1	-	TRBJ1-5	CASSTPSEVGRGQPQHF	TGTGCCAGCAGCACTCCCTCCGAGGTAGGAAGGGGGCAGCCCCAGCATTTT
-	TRBV10-2	TRBD1	TRBJ2-3	CVSRVRQGPDTQYF	TGCGTCAGCAGAGTGAGACAGGGTCCAGATACGCAGTATTTT
-	TRBV5-1	-	TRBJ2-1	CASSLDGSYNEQFF	TGCGCCAGCAGCTTGGACGGCTCCTACAATGAGCAGTTCTTC
-	TRBV6-1	TRBD2	TRBJ2-1	CASSDQAGGPGEQFF	TGTGCCAGCAGTGACCAAGCGGGAGGGCCCGGTGAGCAGTTCTTC
-	TRBV5-4	-	TRBJ2-1	CASSLGGAYEQFF	TGTGCCAGCAGCTTAGGGGGGGCCTATGAGCAGTTCTTC
-	TRBV7-2	TRBD2	TRBJ2-2	CASSPGLATNTGELFF	TGTGCCAGCAGCCCAGGACTAGCGACAAACACCGGGGAGCTGTTTTTT
-	TRBV7-2	-	TRBJ2-7	CASSLSGYYEQYF	TGTGCCAGCAGCCTTAGCGGATACTACGAGCAGTACTTC
-	TRBV27	-	TRBJ1-5	CASSLVGGGYSSNQPQHF	TGTGCCAGCAGTTTAGTCGGGGGGGGCTACTCGAGCAATCAGCCCCAGCATTTT
-	TRBV28	-	TRBJ1-1	CASSLATGSGAEAFF	TGTGCCAGCAGTTTAGCCACCGGGTCCGGGGCTGAAGCTTTCTTT
-	TRBV30	-	TRBJ2-5	CAWQNPQVQYF	TGTGCCTGGCAGAACCCACAGGTCCAATACTTC
-	TRBV30	-	TRBJ1-1	CAWNGGMNTEAFF	TGTGCCTGGAACGGGGGGATGAACACTGAAGCTTTCTTT